The entry that follows covers one T cell receptor (beta chain) sequence. Its matching antigen is unknown. This entry is derived from a study of T cells in severe cutaneous drug reactions. In the study overall: Only probable or definite SJS/TEN or DRESS cases by RegiSCAR were enrolled.

Libraries were made by iRepertoire multiplex PCR with TCR subtype-specific primers for bulk and single-cell sequencing. Primers for V, D and J regions amplified bulk TCR beta libraries. TCRdb reprocessed the multiplex PCR reads; each CDR3 protein has one entry and no DNA is given. The sample has around 1,200 distinct CDR3 sequences; the top ten hold about 20%. Germline V gives CDR1 SGHAT, CDR2 FQDESV (reference sequence). CDR3 length: 13 residues. Sequenced patients had Stevens-Johnson syndrome or toxic epidermal necrolysis caused by carbamazepine. Study-level points and caveats: Carbamazepine-induced Stevens-Johnson syndrome or toxic epidermal necrolysis patients showed strongly raised TRBV12-4, 25% to 40% in blister cells and roughly 5% in PBMC. All seven CBZ-SJS/TEN blister samples shared a public TCRbeta CDR3 at mean approximately 13%.

The source is a human donor with Stevens-Johnson syndrome, a severe cutaneous drug reaction. V gene TRBV11-1 combines with J gene TRBJ1-1; the TRBD1 assignment by TCRdb is unverifiable without DNA. Specimen: cells from a skin blister. The CDR3 sequence is CASSKDRNTEAFF.